These T cell receptor beta chains were read from a single sample in a study of radiation and T cells in renal cell carcinoma. Using immunoSEQ multiplex PCR, the repertoire was profiled, and TCRdb retains in-frame clones only, with some absent. The sample has more than 100,000 clones, more than 75% seen once. The sequencing here drew on blood, taken from a patient whose treatment included radiotherapy and nephrectomy. These receptors all come from a woman in her 70s with renal cell carcinoma. Both conserved end residues are part of each CDR3. D genes are given only for firm matches. Clone size is given for some rows only: seen once, a few or many times, or a class if the clone is expanded.

.	TRBV9	.	TRBJ2-7	CASSGTGSSYEQYF	TGTGCCAGCAGCGGTACAGGGAGCTCCTACGAGCAGTACTTC
TRBD2	TRBV2	.	TRBJ2-3	CASRVLAGGSTDTQYF	TGTGCCAGCAGGGTACTAGCGGGGGGGAGCACAGATACGCAGTATTTT
.	TRBV6-1	.	TRBJ1-4	CASSRGSSQEKLFF	TGTGCCAGCAGTAGGGGCAGTAGCCAGGAAAAACTGTTTTTT
TRBD1	TRBV30	.	TRBJ1-5	CAWNSGGTDHSNQPQHF	TGTGCCTGGAACTCAGGGGGGACAGATCATAGCAATCAGCCCCAGCATTTT
.	TRBV7-9	.	TRBJ1-6	CASSSDGSSYNSPLHF	TGTGCCAGCAGCTCAGACGGTAGCTCCTATAATTCACCCCTCCACTTT
.	TRBV4-3	.	TRBJ1-1	CASSQGAGRVTEAFF	TGCGCCAGCAGCCAAGGGGCAGGGAGGGTCACTGAAGCTTTCTTT
.	TRBV28	.	TRBJ1-1	CASGSSWRAFF	TGTGCCAGCGGTAGTAGTTGGCGAGCTTTCTTT
TRBD1	TRBV28	.	TRBJ1-5	CASIRDRGLGQPQHF	TGTGCCAGCATCCGGGACAGGGGGCTCGGTCAGCCCCAGCATTTT
TRBD2	TRBV18	once	TRBJ2-3	CASSPPASGGFNTDTQYF	TGTGCCAGCTCACCACCGGCTAGCGGGGGGTTCAACACAGATACGCAGTATTTT
.	TRBV2	.	TRBJ1-5	CASSESGHNQPQHF	TGTGCCAGCAGTGAATCTGGGCACAATCAGCCCCAGCATTTT
.	TRBV27	.	TRBJ2-2	CASSRTSATGELFF	TGTGCCAGCAGCCGGACGTCGGCCACCGGGGAGCTGTTTTTT
.	TRBV19	.	TRBJ2-2	CASAVAGELFF	TGTGCCAGTGCGGTTGCCGGGGAGCTGTTTTTT
.	TRBV5-6	.	TRBJ2-3	CASSLGWGEADTQYF	TGTGCCAGCAGCTTGGGGTGGGGTGAGGCAGATACGCAGTATTTT
.	TRBV13	once	TRBJ2-5	CASSLEVGGRETQYF	TGTGCCAGCAGCTTAGAGGTGGGGGGGCGAGAGACCCAGTACTTC
.	TRBV18	.	TRBJ1-1	CASSPLNRATEAFF	TGTGCCAGCTCACCACTGAACCGGGCCACTGAAGCTTTCTTT
.	TRBV5-4	once	TRBJ1-1	CASSLNQGSTEAFF	TGTGCCAGCAGCTTGAACCAGGGAAGCACTGAAGCTTTCTTT
.	TRBV25-1	.	TRBJ1-6	CASSSLLSYNSPLHF	TGTGCCAGCAGTTCCCTTCTCTCCTATAATTCACCCCTCCACTTT
TRBD2	TRBV2	.	TRBJ2-5	CASSGPQRTSRWETQYF	TGTGCCAGCAGTGGGCCCCAGCGGACTAGCCGGTGGGAGACCCAGTACTTC
.	TRBV10-3	.	TRBJ2-2	CAIRFGGADTGELFF	TGTGCCATCAGATTTGGGGGGGCCGACACCGGGGAGCTGTTTTTT
.	TRBV7-9	.	TRBJ1-3	CASSPSGGHTIYF	TGTGCCAGCAGCCCATCTGGCGGGCACACCATATATTTT
.	TRBV19	.	TRBJ1-2	CASSPLDRIYGYTF	TGTGCCAGTAGTCCCCTCGACAGGATCTATGGCTACACCTTC
.	TRBV7-2	once	TRBJ2-2	CASSLNQNTGELFF	TGTGCCAGCAGCTTAAACCAGAACACCGGGGAGCTGTTTTTT
.	TRBV7-9	.	TRBJ1-6	CASSLDNSPLHF	TGTGCCAGCAGCTTGGATAATTCACCCCTCCACTTT
TRBD2	TRBV5-4	.	TRBJ2-1	CASSLRLAATEEFF	TGTGCCAGCAGCTTGCGACTAGCGGCAACTGAAGAGTTCTTC
.	TRBV27	.	TRBJ2-5	CASSLSWQGKRETQYF	TGTGCCAGCAGTTTATCGTGGCAGGGGAAACGAGAGACCCAGTACTTC
.	TRBV7-6	.	TRBJ1-6	CASSLRTANSPLHF	TGTGCCAGCAGCTTACGGACAGCCAATTCACCCCTCCACTTT
.	TRBV5-6	.	TRBJ2-3	CASGLDPQGDTQYF	TGTGCCAGCGGCTTGGATCCTCAGGGAGATACGCAGTATTTT
TRBD1	TRBV5-6	.	TRBJ2-1	CASSTRQGRNEQFF	TGTGCCAGCAGTACCCGACAGGGTAGGAATGAGCAGTTCTTC
.	TRBV20-1	.	TRBJ1-4	CSALGLEKLFF	TGCAGTGCCTTGGGGTTGGAAAAACTGTTTTTT
TRBD1	TRBV19	once	TRBJ1-6	CASSGRGFAPLHF	TGTGCCAGTAGCGGCAGGGGGTTTGCACCCCTCCACTTT
.	TRBV6-1	once	TRBJ1-2	CASRDNTNYGYTF	TGTGCCAGCAGGGACAACACTAACTATGGCTACACCTTC
TRBD2	TRBV5-1	.	TRBJ2-5	CASSLALAGGQETQYF	TGCGCCAGCAGCTTGGCCTTAGCGGGGGGACAAGAGACCCAGTACTTC
.	TRBV28	.	TRBJ1-5	CASMSSNQPQHF	TGTGCCAGCATGAGTAGCAATCAGCCCCAGCATTTT
TRBD2	TRBV7-6	.	TRBJ2-1	CASSLATAGINNEQFF	TGTGCCAGCAGCTTAGCGACAGCGGGGATAAACAATGAGCAGTTCTTC
.	TRBV6-6	.	TRBJ2-1	CASSPSAYSYNEQFF	TGTGCCAGCAGCCCCTCGGCTTACTCTTACAATGAGCAGTTCTTC
TRBD2	TRBV7-3	.	TRBJ2-7	CASSLSGGASNEQYF	TGTGCCAGCAGCCTTAGCGGGGGGGCCTCCAACGAGCAGTACTTC
.	TRBV2	.	TRBJ2-3	CASRGPRRGRTDTQYF	TGTGCCAGCAGGGGGCCCCGGCGGGGGCGAACAGATACGCAGTATTTT